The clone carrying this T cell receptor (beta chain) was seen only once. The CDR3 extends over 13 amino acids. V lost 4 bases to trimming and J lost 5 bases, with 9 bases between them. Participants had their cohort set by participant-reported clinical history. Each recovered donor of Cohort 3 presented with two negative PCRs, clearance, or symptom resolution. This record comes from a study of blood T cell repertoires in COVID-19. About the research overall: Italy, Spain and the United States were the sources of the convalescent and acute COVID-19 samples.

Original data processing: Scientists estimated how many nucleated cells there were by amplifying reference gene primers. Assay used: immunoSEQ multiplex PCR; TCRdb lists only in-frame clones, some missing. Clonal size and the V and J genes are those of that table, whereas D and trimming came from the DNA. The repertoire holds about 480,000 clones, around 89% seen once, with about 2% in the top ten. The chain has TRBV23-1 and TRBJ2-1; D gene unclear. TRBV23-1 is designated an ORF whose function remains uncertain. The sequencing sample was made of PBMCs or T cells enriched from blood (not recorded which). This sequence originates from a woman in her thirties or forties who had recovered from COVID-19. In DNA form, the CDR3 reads TGCGCCAGCAGTCTCGAGGAGAACAATGAGCAGTTCTTC. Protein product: CASSLEENNEQFF.